This entry lists 9 T cell receptor beta chains sequenced from one sample in a study of cytomegalovirus exposure and HLA in healthy donors (dated by TCRdb to the late 2010s). The library was obtained by the immunoSEQ multiplex PCR assay. A mixture of 60 forward primers for TCR Vbeta segments and 13 reverse primers for TCR Jbeta segments was used in the multiplex PCR. The immuneACCESS repertoire file appears here via TCRdb, limited to in-frame rearrangements. These files lack a portion of the clones; in checked studies, under half of the deficit traces to unresolved V genes, and the cause of the others is not known. A total of 150,000 or so clones appear in this sample, 84% of them only once. Clones ranked in the top ten supply around 6.6% of the sample. The sample taken for sequencing was PBMCs. The receptors here all came from a man aged 50 or older in good health and CMV-seropositive.

This clone has a handful of counts. The chain links TRBV27 to TRBJ1-4, with 7 positions matching TRBD1. The V gene end was trimmed by 5 bases and the J gene end by 8 bases; junction bases not matched to a gene: 14. Germline-derived CDR1 and CDR2 are MNHEY and SMNVEV (reference sequence). This CDR3 comprises 16 residues. The CDR3 sequence: CASSPLAGQRGEKLFF. The CDR3 nucleotides are TGTGCCAGCAGTCCACTCGCGGGACAGCGAGGGGAAAAACTGTTTTTT.

As to this clone: At one end the junction does not follow the germline gene, possibly because of a read error. The chain has TRBV5-4 and TRBJ2-1, with TRBD2 identical over 9 bases. CDR3 length: 16 residues. Germline loops: CDR1 SGHNT, CDR2 YYREEE (reference sequence). The CDR3, as DNA: TGTGCCAGCAGCCCCGCGCTAGCGGGAATATACAGTGAGCAGTTCTTC. This sequence encodes CASSPALAGIYSEQFF.

This chain connects TRBV6-5 to TRBJ2-7; tentatively, D is TRBD1 (6 bases). The germline CDR1 and CDR2 sequences are MNHEY and SVGAGI. Trimming shortened V by 8 bases and J by 6 bases, and 17 bases separated the two germline ends. There are 13 residues in the CDR3. CDR3 sequence reads: CASSGAGIIEQYF. CDR3 in DNA: TGTGCCAGCTCAGGGGCAGGAATTATCGAGCAGTACTTC.

V usage is TRBV19 and J usage is TRBJ1-5; TRBD1 matches at 9 bases. The J segment lost 3 bases and the V segment lost 0 bases, leaving 3 bases of the junction unmatched. Germline values: CDR1 LNHDA, CDR2 SQIVND (reference sequence). CDR3 length: 16 amino acids. The CDR3 here is CASSIEDRGYNQPQHF. The CDR3 nucleotides read TGTGCCAGTAGTATAGAGGACAGGGGTTACAATCAGCCCCAGCATTTT.

As concerns this clone: At one of its ends the junction is not consistent with the germline gene, which may arise from a read error. This chain connects TRBV7-7 to TRBJ2-2; the D gene is possibly TRBD1 (5 bases). Germline V gene sequence: CDR1 SSHAT, CDR2 FNYEAQ (reference sequence). The CDR3 is 12 residues long. The DNA of the CDR3 is TGTGCTAGCAGGGCTAGTAACGGGGAGCTGTTTTTT. The encoded protein is CASRASNGELFF.

The chain carries TRBV19 and TRBJ1-6; 7 bases map to TRBD1. The CDR3 extends over 14 amino acids. Trimming took 6 bases from V and 7 from J; bases not matched to a gene: 6. From germline, CDR1 is LNHDA and CDR2 SQIVND (reference sequence). The CDR3 loop is CASSLPGQNSPLHF. In DNA, the CDR3 is TGTGCCAGTAGCTTACCGGGACAGAATTCACCCCTCCACTTT.

The gene calls are TRBV15 and TRBJ2-7, with D unclear. Germline lookup yields CDR1 LNHNV and CDR2 YYDKDF (reference sequence). The CDR3 spans 14 residues. Trimming shortened V by 0 bases and J by 0 bases, and 6 bases separated the two germline ends. DNA for the CDR3: TGTGCCACCAGCAGAGAGTTCGACTCCTACGAGCAGTACGTC. Protein: CATSREFDSYEQYV.

This chain joins TRBV23-1 and TRBJ2-7; TRBD1 agrees at 8 bases. TRBV23-1 is marked as an open reading frame, function uncertain. Trimming took 11 bases from V and 4 from J; bases not matched to a gene: 7. The CDR3 extends over 12 amino acids. Here the CDR3 reads CASRGPPYEQYV. CDR3 bases: TGCGCCTCCAGGGGGCCTCCTTACGAGCAGTACGTC.

This sequence joins TRBV29-1 and TRBJ1-3; no clear D gene. V lost 7 bases and J 0 bases, leaving 10 bases between the germline ends. CDR3 size: 13 residues. Germline V gene data show CDR1 as SQVTM and CDR2 as ANQGSEA. CDR3 nucleotide sequence: TGCAGCGCTTACTCTTTCTCTGGAAACACCATATATTTT. Protein: CSAYSFSGNTIYF. Full variable domain (rest looked up from reference TRBV29-1 and TRBJ1-3): SAVISQKPSRDICQRGTSLTIQCQVDSQVTMMFWYRQQPGQSLTLIATANQGSEATYESGFVIDKFPISRPNLTFSTLTVSNMSPEDSSIYLCSAYSFSGNTIYFGEGSWLTVV.